This T cell receptor beta chain was sequenced during a study of T cell responses to AZD1222 COVID-19 vaccine. Study-wide results and caveats: Only five or six people who got AZD1222 tested seropositive at baseline.

Only in-frame clones appear in the TCRdb table, and some are missing; sequencing was by immunoSEQ multiplex PCR. The sample shows about 120,000 clones, around 87% of them seen only once. A word on this clone: What it binds is unknown.

CDR1 is SGHRS, CDR2 YFSETQ, per germline. This CDR3 contains 15 residues. The V gene lost 1 base and the J gene lost 6 bases, with 14 bases spanning the gap. The chain combines TRBV5-1 with TRBJ1-3, with a tentative D call TRBD1 (5 bases). This TCR derives from an adult who received the AZD1222 COVID-19 vaccine. The specimen comprised peripheral blood, sampled 28 days after the second AZD1222 dose. Here the CDR3 reads CASSLSLGQANTIYF. CDR3 bases: TGCGCCAGCAGCTTGTCCCTAGGACAAGCAAACACCATATATTTT. The whole variable domain, filled in from reference TRBV5-1 and TRBJ1-3, reads KAGVTQTPRYLIKTRGQQVTLSCSPISGHRSVSWYQQTPGQGLQFLFEYFSETQRNKGNFPGRFSGRQFSNSRSEMNVSTLELGDSALYLCASSLSLGQANTIYFGEGSWLTVV.